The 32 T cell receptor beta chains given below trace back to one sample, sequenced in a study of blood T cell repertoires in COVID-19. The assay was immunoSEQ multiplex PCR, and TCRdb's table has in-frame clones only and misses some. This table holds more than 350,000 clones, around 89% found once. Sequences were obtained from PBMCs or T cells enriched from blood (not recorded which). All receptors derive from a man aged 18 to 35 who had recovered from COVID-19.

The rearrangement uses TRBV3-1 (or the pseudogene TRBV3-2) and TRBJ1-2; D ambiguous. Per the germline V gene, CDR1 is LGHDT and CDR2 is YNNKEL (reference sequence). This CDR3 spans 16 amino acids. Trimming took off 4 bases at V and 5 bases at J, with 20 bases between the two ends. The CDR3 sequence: CASSPNNEGRYYGYTF. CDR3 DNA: TGTGCCAGCAGCCCAAACAATGAGGGCCGATATTATGGCTACACCTTC.

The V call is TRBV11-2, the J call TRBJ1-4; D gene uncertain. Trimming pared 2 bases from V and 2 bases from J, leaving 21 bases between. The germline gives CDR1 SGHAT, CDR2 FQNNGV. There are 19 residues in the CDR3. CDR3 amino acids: CASSLTRESLVDTNEKLFF. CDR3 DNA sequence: TGTGCCAGCAGCTTAACAAGGGAGTCTCTCGTCGACACTAATGAAAAACTGTTTTTT.

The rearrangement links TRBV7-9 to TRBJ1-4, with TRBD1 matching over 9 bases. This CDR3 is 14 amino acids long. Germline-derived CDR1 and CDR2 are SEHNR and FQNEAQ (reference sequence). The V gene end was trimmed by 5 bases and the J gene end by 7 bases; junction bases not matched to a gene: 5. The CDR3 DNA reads TGTGCCAGCAGCCCCCGGACAGGGGTTGAAAAACTGTTTTTT. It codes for CASSPRTGVEKLFF.

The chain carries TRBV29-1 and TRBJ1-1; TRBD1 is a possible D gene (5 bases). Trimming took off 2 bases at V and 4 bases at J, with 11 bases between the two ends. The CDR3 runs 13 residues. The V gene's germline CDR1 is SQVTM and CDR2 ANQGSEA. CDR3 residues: CSVEKQVRTEAFF. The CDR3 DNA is TGCAGCGTTGAAAAACAGGTACGCACTGAAGCTTTCTTT.

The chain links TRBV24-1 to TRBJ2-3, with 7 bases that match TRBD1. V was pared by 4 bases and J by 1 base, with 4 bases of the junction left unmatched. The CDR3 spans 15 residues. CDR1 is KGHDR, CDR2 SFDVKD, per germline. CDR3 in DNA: TGTGCCACCAGTGACACCGGGACAGGCACAGATACGCAGTATTTT. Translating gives CATSDTGTGTDTQYF.

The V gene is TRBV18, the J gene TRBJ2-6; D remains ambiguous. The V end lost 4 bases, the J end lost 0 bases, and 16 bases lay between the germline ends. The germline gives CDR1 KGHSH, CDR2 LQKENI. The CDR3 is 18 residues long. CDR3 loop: CASSLDSPFGSGANVLTF. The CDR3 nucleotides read TGTGCCAGCTCACTAGATTCGCCCTTCGGCTCTGGGGCCAACGTCCTGACTTTC.

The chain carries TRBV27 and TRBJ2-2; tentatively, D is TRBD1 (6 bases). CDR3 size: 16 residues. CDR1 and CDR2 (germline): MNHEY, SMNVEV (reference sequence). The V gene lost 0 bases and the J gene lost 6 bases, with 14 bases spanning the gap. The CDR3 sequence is CASSLSTYRVPGELFF. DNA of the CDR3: TGTGCCAGCAGTTTATCGACCTACAGGGTACCCGGGGAGCTGTTTTTT.

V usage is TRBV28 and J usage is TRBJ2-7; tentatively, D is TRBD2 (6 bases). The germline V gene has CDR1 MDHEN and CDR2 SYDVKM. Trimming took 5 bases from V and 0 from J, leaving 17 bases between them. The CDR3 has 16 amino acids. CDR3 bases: TGTGCCAGCAGTGGGGGAAGAGCGGGCCTCTCCTACGAGCAGTACTTC. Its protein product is CASSGGRAGLSYEQYF. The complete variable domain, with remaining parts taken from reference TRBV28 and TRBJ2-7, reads DVKVTQSSRYLVKRTGEKVFLECVQDMDHENMFWYRQDPGLGLRLIYFSYDVKMKEKGDIPEGYSVSREKKERFSLILESASTNQTSMYLCASSGGRAGLSYEQYFGPGTRLTVT.

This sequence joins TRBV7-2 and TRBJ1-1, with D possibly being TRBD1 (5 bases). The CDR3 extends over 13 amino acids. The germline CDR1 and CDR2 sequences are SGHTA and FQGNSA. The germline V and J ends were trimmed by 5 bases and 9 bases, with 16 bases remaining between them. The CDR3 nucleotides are TGTGCCAGCAGCACGAGACAGTTACTTCAAGCTTTCTTT. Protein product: CASSTRQLLQAFF.

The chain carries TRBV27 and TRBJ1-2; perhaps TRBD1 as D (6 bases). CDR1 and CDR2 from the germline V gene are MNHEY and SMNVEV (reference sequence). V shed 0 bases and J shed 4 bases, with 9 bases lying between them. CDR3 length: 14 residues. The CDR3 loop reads CASSLSDSSYGYTF. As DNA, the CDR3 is TGTGCCAGCAGTTTATCGGACAGCTCCTATGGCTACACCTTC.

DNA for the CDR3: TGTGCCAGCAGCTCCGGACAGTCTTGGGACTATGGCTACACCTTC. It encodes CASSSGQSWDYGYTF. V is TRBV5-4 and J is TRBJ1-2, with D maybe TRBD1 (6 bases). The V gene's germline CDR1 is SGHNT and CDR2 YYREEE (reference sequence). Trimming stripped 3 bases from V and 3 bases from J, with 15 bases between. The CDR3 covers 15 residues.

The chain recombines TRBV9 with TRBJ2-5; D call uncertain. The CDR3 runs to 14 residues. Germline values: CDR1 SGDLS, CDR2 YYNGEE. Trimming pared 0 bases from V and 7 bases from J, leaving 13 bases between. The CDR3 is CASSVGDDTWTQYF. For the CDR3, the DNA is TGTGCCAGCAGCGTAGGAGACGACACGTGGACCCAGTACTTC.

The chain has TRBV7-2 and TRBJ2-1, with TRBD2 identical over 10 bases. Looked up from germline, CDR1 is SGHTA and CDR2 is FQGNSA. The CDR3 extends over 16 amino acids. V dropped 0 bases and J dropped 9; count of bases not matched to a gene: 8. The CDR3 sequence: CASSLAASGSLSEQFF. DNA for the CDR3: TGTGCCAGCAGCTTAGCGGCTAGCGGGAGTCTTAGTGAGCAGTTCTTC.

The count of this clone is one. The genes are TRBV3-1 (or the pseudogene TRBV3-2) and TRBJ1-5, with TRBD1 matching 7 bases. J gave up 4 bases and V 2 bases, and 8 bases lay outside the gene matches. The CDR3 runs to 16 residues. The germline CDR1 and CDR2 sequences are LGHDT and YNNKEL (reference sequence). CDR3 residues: CASSQTRDSRNQPQHF. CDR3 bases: TGTGCCAGCAGCCAAACCCGGGACAGCCGAAATCAGCCCCAGCATTTT.

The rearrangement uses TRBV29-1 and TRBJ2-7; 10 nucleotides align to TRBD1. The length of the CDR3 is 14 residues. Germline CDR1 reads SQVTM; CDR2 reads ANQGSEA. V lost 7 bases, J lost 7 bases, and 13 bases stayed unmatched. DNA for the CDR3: TGCAGCGCCCCCCCTGGGGACAGGGGAAGTGAGCAGTACTTC. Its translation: CSAPPGDRGSEQYF.

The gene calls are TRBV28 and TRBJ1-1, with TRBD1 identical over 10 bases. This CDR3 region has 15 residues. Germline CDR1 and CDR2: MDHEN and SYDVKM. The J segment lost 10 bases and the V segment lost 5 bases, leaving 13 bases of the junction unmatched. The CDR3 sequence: CASSLYPGQGSGAFF. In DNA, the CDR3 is TGTGCCAGCAGTCTTTACCCGGGACAGGGGTCGGGAGCTTTCTTT.

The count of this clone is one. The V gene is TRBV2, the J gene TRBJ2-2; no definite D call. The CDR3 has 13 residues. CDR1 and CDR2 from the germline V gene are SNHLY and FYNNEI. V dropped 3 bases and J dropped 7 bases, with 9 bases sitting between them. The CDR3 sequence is CASSEGRNGELFF. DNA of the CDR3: TGTGCCAGCAGTGAGGGCCGCAACGGGGAGCTGTTTTTT.

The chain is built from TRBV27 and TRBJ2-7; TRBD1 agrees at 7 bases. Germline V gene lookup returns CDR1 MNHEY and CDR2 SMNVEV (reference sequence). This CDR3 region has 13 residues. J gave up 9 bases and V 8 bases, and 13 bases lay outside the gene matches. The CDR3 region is CASSGTVTTLQYF. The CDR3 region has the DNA TGTGCCAGCTCCGGGACAGTGACTACGTTGCAGTACTTC.

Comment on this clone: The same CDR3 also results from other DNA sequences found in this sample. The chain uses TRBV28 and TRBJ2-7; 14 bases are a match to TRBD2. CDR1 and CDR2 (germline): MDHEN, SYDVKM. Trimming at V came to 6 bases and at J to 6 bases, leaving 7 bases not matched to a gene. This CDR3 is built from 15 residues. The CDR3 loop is CASSPGTSGRGEQYF. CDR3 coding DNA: TGTGCCAGCAGCCCAGGGACTAGCGGGAGAGGCGAGCAGTACTTC.

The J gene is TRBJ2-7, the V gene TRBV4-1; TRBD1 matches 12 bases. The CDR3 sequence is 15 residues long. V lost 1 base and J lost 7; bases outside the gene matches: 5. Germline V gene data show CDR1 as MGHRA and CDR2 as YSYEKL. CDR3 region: CASSQGDRGPREQYF. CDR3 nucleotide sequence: TGCGCCAGCAGCCAAGGGGACAGGGGGCCAAGAGAGCAGTACTTC.

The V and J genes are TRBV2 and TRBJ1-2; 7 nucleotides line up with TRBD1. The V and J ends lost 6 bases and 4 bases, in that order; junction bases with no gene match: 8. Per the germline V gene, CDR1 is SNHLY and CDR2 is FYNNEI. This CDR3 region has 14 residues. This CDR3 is CASRGDRALYGYTF. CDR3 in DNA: TGTGCCAGCAGGGGGGACAGAGCCCTCTATGGCTACACCTTC.

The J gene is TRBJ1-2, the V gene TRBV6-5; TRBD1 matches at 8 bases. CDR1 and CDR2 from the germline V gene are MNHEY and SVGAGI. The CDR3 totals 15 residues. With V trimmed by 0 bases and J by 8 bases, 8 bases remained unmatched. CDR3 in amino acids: CASSYSVQGAWGYTF. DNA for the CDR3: TGTGCCAGCAGTTACTCCGTTCAGGGGGCATGGGGCTACACCTTC.

This chain's CDR3 is CASSSRREKETQYF. CDR3 nucleotides: TGTGCCAGCAGCTCTCGGAGGGAAAAAGAGACCCAGTACTTC. The gene calls are TRBV11-2 and TRBJ2-5; the D gene is possibly TRBD2 (6 bases). The CDR3 runs 14 residues. Trimming shortened V by 4 bases and J by 3 bases, and 12 bases separated the two germline ends. Germline V gene data show CDR1 as SGHAT and CDR2 as FQNNGV.

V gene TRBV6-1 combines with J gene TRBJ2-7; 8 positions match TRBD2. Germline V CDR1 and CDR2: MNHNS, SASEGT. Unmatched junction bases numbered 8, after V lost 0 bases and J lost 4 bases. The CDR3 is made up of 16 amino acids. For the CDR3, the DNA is TGTGCCAGCAGTGAAGCGGGAGCGGGGGCCCAATACGAGCAGTACTTC. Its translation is CASSEAGAGAQYEQYF.

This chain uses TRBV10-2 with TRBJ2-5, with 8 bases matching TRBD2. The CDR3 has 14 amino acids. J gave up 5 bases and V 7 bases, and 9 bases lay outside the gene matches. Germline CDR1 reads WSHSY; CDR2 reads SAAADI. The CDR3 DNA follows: TGCGCCAGCAAGCTACGGGGGGGCCATGAGACCCAGTACTTC. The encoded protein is CASKLRGGHETQYF.

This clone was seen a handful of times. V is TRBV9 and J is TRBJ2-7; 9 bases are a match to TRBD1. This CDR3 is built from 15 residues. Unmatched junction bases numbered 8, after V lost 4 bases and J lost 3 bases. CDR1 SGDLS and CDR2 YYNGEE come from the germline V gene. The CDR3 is CASSLSTGGFYEQYF. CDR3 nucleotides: TGTGCCAGCAGCTTATCGACAGGGGGTTTCTACGAGCAGTACTTC.

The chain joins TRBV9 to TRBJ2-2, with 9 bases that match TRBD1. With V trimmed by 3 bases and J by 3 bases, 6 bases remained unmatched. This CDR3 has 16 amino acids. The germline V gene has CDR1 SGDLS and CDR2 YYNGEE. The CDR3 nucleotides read TGTGCCAGCAGCGCGGGGACAGGGACCTACACCGGGGAGCTGTTTTTT. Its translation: CASSAGTGTYTGELFF.

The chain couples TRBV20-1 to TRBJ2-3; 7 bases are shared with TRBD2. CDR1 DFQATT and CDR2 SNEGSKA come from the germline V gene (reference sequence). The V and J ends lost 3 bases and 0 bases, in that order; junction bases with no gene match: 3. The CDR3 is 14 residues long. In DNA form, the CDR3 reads TGCAGTGCTAGTGAGACTAGCAGCACAGATACGCAGTATTTT. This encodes CSASETSSTDTQYF.

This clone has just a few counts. The CDR3 region is CAISAKPYNEQFF. CDR3 in DNA: TGTGCCATCAGTGCTAAACCCTACAATGAGCAGTTCTTC. The chain carries TRBV10-3 and TRBJ2-1; D not resolved. Trimming removed 4 bases from V and 2 bases from J, with 6 bases in between. The CDR3 is made up of 13 amino acids. CDR1 and CDR2 from the germline V gene are ENHRY and SYGVKD.

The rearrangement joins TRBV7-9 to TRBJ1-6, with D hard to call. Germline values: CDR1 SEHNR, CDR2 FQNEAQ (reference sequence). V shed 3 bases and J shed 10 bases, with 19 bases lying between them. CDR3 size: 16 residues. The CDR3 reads CASSLGQTDLGSPLHF. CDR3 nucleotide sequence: TGTGCCAGCAGCTTGGGCCAGACCGACCTCGGCTCACCCCTCCACTTT. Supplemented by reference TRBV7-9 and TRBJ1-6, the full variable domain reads DTGVSQNPRHKITKRGQNVTFRCDPISEHNRLYWYRQTLGQGPEFLTYFQNEAQLEKSRLLSDRFSAERPKGSFSTLEIQRTEQGDSAMYLCASSLGQTDLGSPLHFGNGTRLTVT.

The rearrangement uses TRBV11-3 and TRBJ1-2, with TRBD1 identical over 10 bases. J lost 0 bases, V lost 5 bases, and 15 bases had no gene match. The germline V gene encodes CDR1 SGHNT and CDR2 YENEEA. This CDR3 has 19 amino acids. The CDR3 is CASSPKPRDRGFANYGYTF. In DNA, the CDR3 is TGTGCCAGCAGCCCCAAGCCTAGGGACAGGGGCTTTGCTAACTATGGCTACACCTTC.

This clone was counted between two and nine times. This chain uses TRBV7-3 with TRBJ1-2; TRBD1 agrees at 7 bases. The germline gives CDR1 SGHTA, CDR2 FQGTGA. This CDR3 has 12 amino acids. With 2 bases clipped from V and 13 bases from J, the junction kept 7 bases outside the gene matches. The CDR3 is CASSLETGRITF. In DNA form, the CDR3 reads TGTGCCAGCAGCTTAGAGACAGGGAGGATCACCTTC. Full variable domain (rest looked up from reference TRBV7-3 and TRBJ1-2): GAGVSQTPSNKVTEKGKYVELRCDPISGHTALYWYRQSLGQGPEFLIYFQGTGAADDSGLPNDRFFAVRPEGSVSTLKIQRTERGDSAVYLCASSLETGRITFGSGTRLTVV.